This T cell receptor (beta chain) was observed in a study of CD8 T cells in ankylosing spondylitis. Study-level findings and limits: Relatively rare in peripheral blood, disease-linked clones were also CD8+. Some motif variants had been reported before (in reactive arthritis synovial fluid and blood). As reported, disease-linked clones showed significant enrichment in matched ankylosing spondylitis synovial fluid.

CDR1 and CDR2 (germline): SGHAT, FQNNGV. The CDR3 sequence is 12 residues long. V was cut by 5 bases and J by 2 bases, with 7 bases left in between. This clonotype was observed once. The antigen is undetermined. 5'-RACE, quantitative and with molecular barcodes, yielded the TCR beta libraries. TCRdb analysed the 5' RACE reads with MiXCR anew, one entry per CDR3 protein. The table has 150,000 to 200,000 distinct CDR3 sequences, around 13% seen once. The specimen was blood, either unsorted or a sorted T cell fraction (not recorded which). This sequence was found in a male donor with ankylosing spondylitis or in good health (not recorded which). The chain combines TRBV11-2 with TRBJ2-7; D remains ambiguous. CDR3 sequence (DNA): TGTGCCAGCAGCAGAAGCACCTACGAGCAGTACTTC. Its protein product is CASSRSTYEQYF.